The 9 T cell receptor beta chains below come from one sample, sequenced in a study of OX40 agonist ivuxolimab in advanced cancers. Profiled with immunoSEQ multiplex PCR; TCRdb holds only in-frame clones, not every one. The sample shows around 64,000 clones, about 89% of them seen only once. The input for sequencing was CD4+ or CD8+ T cells sorted from blood, taken in a trial of the OX40 agonist ivuxolimab. The receptors here all came from an adult with an advanced solid tumor such as melanoma, head and neck, liver or kidney cancer.

This clone was seen only once. The rearrangement links TRBV10-3 to TRBJ1-1; D may be TRBD1 (5 bases). Germline V gene sequence: CDR1 ENHRY, CDR2 SYGVKD. Deletions cut 4 bases from V and 1 base from J, with 10 bases between. The CDR3 loop spans 14 amino acids. The CDR3 region is CAISVGAENTEAFF. DNA for the CDR3: TGTGCCATCAGTGTTGGGGCAGAGAACACTGAAGCTTTCTTT.

In its sample, this clone was seen a few times. The J gene is TRBJ1-2, the V gene TRBV27; D is unclear. This CDR3 comprises 13 residues. The germline CDR1 and CDR2 sequences are MNHEY and SMNVEV (reference sequence). The V and J ends lost 5 bases and 7 bases respectively, with 14 bases between them. CDR3 nucleotide sequence: TGTGCCAGCAGTCTACCGACAAAGCCTGGCTACACCTTC. It specifies CASSLPTKPGYTF.

This clone appeared a single time. The chain combines TRBV7-2 with TRBJ2-2, with D perhaps being TRBD1 or TRBD2 (5 bases each). V dropped 5 bases and J dropped 5 bases, with 12 bases sitting between them. Germline V gene lookup returns CDR1 SGHTA and CDR2 FQGNSA. This CDR3 has 14 residues. This chain's CDR3 is CASSPDWGTGELFF. CDR3 DNA sequence: TGTGCCAGCAGCCCGGATTGGGGGACCGGGGAGCTGTTTTTT.

This clone was seen more than once but under ten times. CDR3 protein: CASSPGRSYGYTF. The CDR3 DNA sequence: TGTGCCAGCTCACCAGGCCGGAGCTATGGCTACACCTTC. The chain recombines TRBV18 with TRBJ1-2; unclear D gene. V gave up 2 bases and J gave up 4 bases, with 8 bases separating them. The CDR3 runs 13 residues. Per germline, CDR1 KGHSH and CDR2 LQKENI.

V is TRBV28 and J is TRBJ2-2, with D tentatively TRBD2 (6 bases). The CDR3 is made up of 16 amino acids. The V and J ends lost 3 bases and 8 bases respectively, with 19 bases between them. The germline V gene encodes CDR1 MDHEN and CDR2 SYDVKM. CDR3 in DNA: TGTGCCAGCAGTTTCGGAACTAGCAGGAGAAGGGGGGAGCTGTTTTTT. Residues: CASSFGTSRRRGELFF.

The chain couples TRBV6-1 to TRBJ2-3; D call uncertain. Germline V lookup: CDR1 MNHNS, CDR2 SASEGT. This CDR3 is 17 amino acids long. With 2 bases removed from V and 2 bases from J, the gap between germline ends came to 17 bases. This CDR3 reads CASSEWVMGWNTDTQYF. Written as DNA, the CDR3 is TGTGCCAGCAGTGAATGGGTGATGGGGTGGAACACAGATACGCAGTATTTT.

The chain uses TRBV10-3 and TRBJ2-5; D ambiguous. V lost 1 base, J lost 5 bases, and 5 bases lay in between. This CDR3 contains 12 residues. The germline V gene has CDR1 ENHRY and CDR2 SYGVKD. The CDR3 sequence is CAISEFTETQYF. CDR3 nucleotides: TGTGCCATCAGTGAGTTTACGGAGACCCAGTACTTC.

This clone was detected once. The V and J genes are TRBV10-3 and TRBJ2-1; 12 bases match TRBD2. J gave up 0 bases and V 10 bases, and 13 bases lay outside the gene matches. Germline V gene lookup returns CDR1 ENHRY and CDR2 SYGVKD. The CDR3 is made up of 18 amino acids. This CDR3 reads CATRGLAGGRSSYNEQFF. The CDR3 DNA follows: TGTGCCACCCGGGGACTAGCGGGCGGTCGGAGCTCCTACAATGAGCAGTTCTTC.

The rearrangement joins TRBV10-3 to TRBJ1-1, with a tentative D call TRBD1 (6 bases). Germline-derived CDR1 and CDR2 are ENHRY and SYGVKD. The V end was cut by 4 bases, the J end by 0 bases, with 18 bases between. CDR3 size: 17 residues. The CDR3 nucleotides read TGTGCCATCAGTGTACAGGGTCCCTGGGGTATGAACACTGAAGCTTTCTTT. Its protein is CAISVQGPWGMNTEAFF.